This T cell receptor (beta chain) was sequenced for a study of T cell repertoires in cytomegalovirus infection. General study findings and limits: Summed frequency of shared TCR beta families picked out CMV carriers who also had the relevant HLA. Dominant in the ex vivo response were TCR beta clonotypes restricted by HLA-C and specific for CMV.

Looked up from germline, CDR1 is SGHTS and CDR2 is YDEGEE. Trimming left V 2 bases short and J 1 base short, with 13 bases between. This CDR3 comprises 16 residues. In TCRdb, the reads were re-called with MiXCR into one record per CDR3 protein. The sample lists fewer than 550,000 distinct CDR3 sequences, 26% occurring once. Regarding this clonotype: Antigen unknown.

This clonotype originated in a human donor in good health (CMV status not recorded). Some clones in this sample may be carry-over from other donors' samples. This sequence joins TRBV5-8 and TRBJ2-1; a weak D match, TRBD2 (5 bases). The sequenced sample was PBMCs. CDR3 amino acids: CASSFGLVRSYNEQFF. In DNA form, the CDR3 reads TGTGCCAGCAGCTTTGGACTGGTCAGATCCTACAATGAGCAGTTCTTC.